The sequence of this TCR beta chain was determined in a study of pediatric ulcerative colitis. Study observations and caveats: Ulcerative colitis patients shared more blood-rectal clones than controls. In rectum, acute severe colitis had expanded clones and less diversity.

TCRdb keeps only in-frame clones here, not all; method: immunoSEQ multiplex PCR. The repertoire holds around 37,000 clones, with roughly 70% as singletons. In regard to this clone: Its cognate antigen is unknown.

Germline lookup yields CDR1 SGHAT and CDR2 FQNNGV. The CDR3 is 18 amino acids. V was clipped by 6 bases and J by 5 bases, with 27 bases between them. One to two pinch biopsies were taken from the rectum during colonoscopy. Ulcerative colitis patients received no immunosuppressive medication before the diagnostic colonoscopy. The source is a boy between 10 and 17 years old with severe ulcerative colitis. The J gene is TRBJ2-3, the V gene TRBV11-2; D could derive from TRBD1 or TRBD2 (5 bases each). Material for sequencing was gut tissue. DNA for the CDR3: TGTGCCAGCAGACGTATATCCGGGACCAGGCGAGATGGAGATACGCAGTATTTT. Translation gives CASRRISGTRRDGDTQYF.